What follows is one T cell receptor beta chain and its context. Profiled with immunoSEQ multiplex PCR; TCRdb holds only in-frame clones, not every one. The sample consists of some 40,000 clones, approximately 88% of them appearing once. These data come from a study of T cell changes during pregnancy in multiple sclerosis. The starting material was CD4+ T cells from peripheral blood mononuclear cells, obtained in the first trimester of pregnancy. This receptor was taken from a female donor with multiple sclerosis, enrolled in a pregnancy study.

The CDR3 DNA sequence: TGCGCCAGCAGCCTTAGCGGGGGAAGCACAGATACGCAGTATTTT. Translating it yields CASSLSGGSTDTQYF. The chain uses TRBV4-3 and TRBJ2-3; the match to TRBD2 covers 9 bases. This CDR3 has 15 residues. The V and J ends lost 4 bases and 0 bases, in that order; junction bases with no gene match: 2. CDR1 and CDR2 (germline): LGHNA, YSLEER.